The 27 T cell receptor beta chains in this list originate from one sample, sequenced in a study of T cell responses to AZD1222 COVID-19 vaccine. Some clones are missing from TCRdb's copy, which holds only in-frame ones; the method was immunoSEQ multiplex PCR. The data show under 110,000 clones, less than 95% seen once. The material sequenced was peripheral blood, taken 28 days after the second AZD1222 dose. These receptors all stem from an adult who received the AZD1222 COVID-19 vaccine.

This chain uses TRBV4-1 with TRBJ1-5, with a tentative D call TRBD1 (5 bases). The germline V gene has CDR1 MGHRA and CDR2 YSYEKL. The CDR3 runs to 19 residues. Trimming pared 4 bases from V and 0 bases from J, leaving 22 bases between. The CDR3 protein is CASSPSDGTIVHSNQPQHF. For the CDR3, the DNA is TGCGCCAGCAGCCCATCCGACGGGACGATCGTCCATAGCAATCAGCCCCAGCATTTT.

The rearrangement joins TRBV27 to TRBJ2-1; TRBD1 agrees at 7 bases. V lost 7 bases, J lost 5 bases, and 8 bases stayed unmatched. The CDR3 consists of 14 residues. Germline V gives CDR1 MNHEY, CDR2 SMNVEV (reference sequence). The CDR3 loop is CASNSGTAHNEQFF. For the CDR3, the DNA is TGTGCCAGCAATTCCGGGACAGCACACAATGAGCAGTTCTTC.

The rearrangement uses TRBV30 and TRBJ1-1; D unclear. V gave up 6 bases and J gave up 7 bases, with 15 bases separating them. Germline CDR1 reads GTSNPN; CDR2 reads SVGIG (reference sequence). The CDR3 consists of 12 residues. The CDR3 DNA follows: TGTGCCTGCTTCAAGGGCTCGGGTGAAGCTTTCTTT. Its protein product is CACFKGSGEAFF.

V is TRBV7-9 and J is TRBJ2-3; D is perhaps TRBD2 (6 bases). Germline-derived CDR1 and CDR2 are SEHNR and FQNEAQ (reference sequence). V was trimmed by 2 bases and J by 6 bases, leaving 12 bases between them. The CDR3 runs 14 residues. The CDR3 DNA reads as TGTGCCAGCAGCTTAATAGCGGTGGCGGATACGCAGTATTTT. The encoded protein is CASSLIAVADTQYF.

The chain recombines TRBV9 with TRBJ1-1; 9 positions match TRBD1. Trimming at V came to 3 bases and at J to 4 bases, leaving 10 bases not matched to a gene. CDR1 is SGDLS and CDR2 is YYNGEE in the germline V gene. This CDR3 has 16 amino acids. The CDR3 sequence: CASSGWDREGRTEAFF. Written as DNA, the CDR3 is TGTGCCAGCAGCGGATGGGACAGGGAGGGGCGCACTGAAGCTTTCTTT.

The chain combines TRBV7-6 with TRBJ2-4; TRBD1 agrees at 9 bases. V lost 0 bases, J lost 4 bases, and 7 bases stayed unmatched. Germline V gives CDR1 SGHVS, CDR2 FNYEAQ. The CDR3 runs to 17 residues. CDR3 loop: CASSLASGDRAKNIQYF. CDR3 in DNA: TGTGCCAGCAGCTTAGCTTCTGGGGACAGGGCGAAAAACATTCAGTACTTC.

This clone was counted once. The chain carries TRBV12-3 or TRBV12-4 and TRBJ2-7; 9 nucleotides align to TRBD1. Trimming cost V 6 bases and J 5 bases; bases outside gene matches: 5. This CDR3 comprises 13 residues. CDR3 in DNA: TGTGCCAGCAGGGACTACAGGGGGCACGAGCAGTACTTC. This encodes CASRDYRGHEQYF.

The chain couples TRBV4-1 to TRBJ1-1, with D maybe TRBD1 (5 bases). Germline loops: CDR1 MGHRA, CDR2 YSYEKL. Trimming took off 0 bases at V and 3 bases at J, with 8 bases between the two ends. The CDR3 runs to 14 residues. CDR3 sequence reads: CASSQDRTYTEAFF. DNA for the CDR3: TGCGCCAGCAGCCAAGACAGGACATACACTGAAGCTTTCTTT.

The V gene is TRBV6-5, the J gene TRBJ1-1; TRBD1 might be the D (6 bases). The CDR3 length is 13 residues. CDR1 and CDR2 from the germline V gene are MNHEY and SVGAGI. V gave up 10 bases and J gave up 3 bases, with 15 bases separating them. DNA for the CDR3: TGTGCCACTTACAGGGATCGTTACACTGAAGCTTTCTTT. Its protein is CATYRDRYTEAFF.

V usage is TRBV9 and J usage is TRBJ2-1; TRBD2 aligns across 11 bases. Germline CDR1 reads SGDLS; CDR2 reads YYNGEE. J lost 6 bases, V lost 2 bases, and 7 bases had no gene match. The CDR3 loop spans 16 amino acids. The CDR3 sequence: CASSVIAGGPGNEQFF. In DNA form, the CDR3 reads TGTGCCAGCAGCGTCATAGCGGGGGGGCCTGGCAATGAGCAGTTCTTC. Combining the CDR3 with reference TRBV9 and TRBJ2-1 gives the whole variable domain DSGVTQTPKHLITATGQRVTLRCSPRSGDLSVYWYQQSLDQGLQFLIQYYNGEERAKGNILERFSAQQFPDLHSELNLSSLELGDSALYFCASSVIAGGPGNEQFFGPGTRLTVL.

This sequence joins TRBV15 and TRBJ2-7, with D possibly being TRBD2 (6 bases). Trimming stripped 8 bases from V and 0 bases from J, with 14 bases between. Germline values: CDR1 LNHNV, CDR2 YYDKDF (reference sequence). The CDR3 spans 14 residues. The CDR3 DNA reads TGTGCCACCCGGAGAACGGGGGTCTCCTACGAGCAGTACTTC. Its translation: CATRRTGVSYEQYF.

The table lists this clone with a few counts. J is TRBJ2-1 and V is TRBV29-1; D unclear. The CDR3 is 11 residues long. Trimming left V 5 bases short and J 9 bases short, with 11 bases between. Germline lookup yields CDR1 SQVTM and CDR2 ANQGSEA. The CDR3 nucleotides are TGCAGCGTTTCGCGTTCGGGTGAGCAGTTCTTC. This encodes CSVSRSGEQFF.

CDR3 DNA: TGTGCCACGACTTCGGTCGGCGCGGCCTATGGCTACACCTTC. Translation: CATTSVGAAYGYTF. The rearrangement uses TRBV19 and TRBJ1-2; D not resolved. Trimming stripped 10 bases from V and 4 bases from J, with 19 bases between. CDR1 and CDR2 (germline): LNHDA, SQIVND (reference sequence). The CDR3 spans 14 residues.

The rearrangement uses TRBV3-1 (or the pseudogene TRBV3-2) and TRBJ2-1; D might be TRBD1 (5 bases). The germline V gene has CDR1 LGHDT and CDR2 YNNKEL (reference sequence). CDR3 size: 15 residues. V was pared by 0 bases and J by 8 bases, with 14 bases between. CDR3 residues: CASSQDRVGLDEQFF. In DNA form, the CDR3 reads TGTGCCAGCAGCCAAGACAGGGTAGGGCTTGATGAGCAGTTCTTC.

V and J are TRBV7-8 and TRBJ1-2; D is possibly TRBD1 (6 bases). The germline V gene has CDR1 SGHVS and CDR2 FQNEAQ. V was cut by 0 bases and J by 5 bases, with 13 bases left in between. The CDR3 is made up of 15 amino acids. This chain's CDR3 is CASSLAEPTGYGYTF. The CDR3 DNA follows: TGTGCCAGCAGCTTAGCGGAGCCCACAGGGTATGGCTACACCTTC.

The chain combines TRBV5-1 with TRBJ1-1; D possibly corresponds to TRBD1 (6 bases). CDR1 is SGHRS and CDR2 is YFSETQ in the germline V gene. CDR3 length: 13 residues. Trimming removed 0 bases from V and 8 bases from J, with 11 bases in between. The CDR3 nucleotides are TGCGCCAGCAGCTTGGCCGAGACAGGCGAAGCTTTCTTT. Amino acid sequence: CASSLAETGEAFF.

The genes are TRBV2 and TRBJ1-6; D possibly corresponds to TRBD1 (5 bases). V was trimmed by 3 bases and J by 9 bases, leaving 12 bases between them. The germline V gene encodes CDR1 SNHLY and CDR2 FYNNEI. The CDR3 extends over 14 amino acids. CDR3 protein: CASSDQGVGSPLHF. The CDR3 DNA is TGTGCCAGCAGTGATCAGGGTGTAGGTTCACCCCTCCACTTT.

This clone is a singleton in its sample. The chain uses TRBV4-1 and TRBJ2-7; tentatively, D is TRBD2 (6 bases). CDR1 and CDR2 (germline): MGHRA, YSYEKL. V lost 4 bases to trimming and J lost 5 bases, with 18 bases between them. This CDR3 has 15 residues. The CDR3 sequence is CASSPFGGGRHEQYF. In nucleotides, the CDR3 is TGCGCCAGCAGCCCCTTCGGGGGAGGTCGCCACGAGCAGTACTTC.

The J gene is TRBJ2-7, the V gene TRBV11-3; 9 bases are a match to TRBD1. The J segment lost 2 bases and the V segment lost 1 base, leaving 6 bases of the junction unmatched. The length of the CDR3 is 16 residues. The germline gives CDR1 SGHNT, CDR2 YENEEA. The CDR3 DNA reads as TGTGCCAGCAGCTTAGGCCCGGGACAGGGACCCTACGAGCAGTACTTC. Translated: CASSLGPGQGPYEQYF.

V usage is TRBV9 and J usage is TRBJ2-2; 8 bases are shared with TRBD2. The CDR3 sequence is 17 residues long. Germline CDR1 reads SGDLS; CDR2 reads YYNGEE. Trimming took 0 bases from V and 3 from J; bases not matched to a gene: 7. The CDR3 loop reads CASSVVPGGGYTGELFF. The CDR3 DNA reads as TGTGCCAGCAGCGTAGTGCCAGGCGGGGGGTACACCGGGGAGCTGTTTTTT.

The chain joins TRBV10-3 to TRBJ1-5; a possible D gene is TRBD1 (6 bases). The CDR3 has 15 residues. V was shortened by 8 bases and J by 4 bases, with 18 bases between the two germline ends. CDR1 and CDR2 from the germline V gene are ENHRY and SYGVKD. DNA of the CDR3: TGTGCCATCTCAAGGGGGGGGGCAGTTAATCAGCCCCAGCATTTT. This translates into CAISRGGAVNQPQHF.

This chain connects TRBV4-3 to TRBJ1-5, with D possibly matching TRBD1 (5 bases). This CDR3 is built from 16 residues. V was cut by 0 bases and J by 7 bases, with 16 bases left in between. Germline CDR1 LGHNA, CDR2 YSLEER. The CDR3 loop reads CASSQDWGGFGQPQHF. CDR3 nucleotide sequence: TGCGCCAGCAGCCAAGATTGGGGGGGTTTCGGGCAGCCCCAGCATTTT.

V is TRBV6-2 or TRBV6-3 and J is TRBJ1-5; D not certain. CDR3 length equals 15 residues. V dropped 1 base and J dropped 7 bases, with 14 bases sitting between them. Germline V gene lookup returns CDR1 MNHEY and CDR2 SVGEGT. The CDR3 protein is CASSYFGGSTQPQHF. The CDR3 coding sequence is TGTGCCAGCAGTTACTTTGGTGGTTCCACGCAGCCCCAGCATTTT.

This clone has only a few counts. CDR3 in amino acids: CASNLTTGRETQYF. In DNA form, the CDR3 reads TGTGCCAGCAACCTAACGACAGGGAGGGAGACCCAGTACTTC. The rearrangement links TRBV5-4 to TRBJ2-5; a possible D gene is TRBD1 (7 bases). In germline, CDR1 is SGHNT, CDR2 YYREEE (reference sequence). Deletions cut 6 bases from V and 5 bases from J, with 17 bases between. The CDR3 loop spans 14 amino acids.

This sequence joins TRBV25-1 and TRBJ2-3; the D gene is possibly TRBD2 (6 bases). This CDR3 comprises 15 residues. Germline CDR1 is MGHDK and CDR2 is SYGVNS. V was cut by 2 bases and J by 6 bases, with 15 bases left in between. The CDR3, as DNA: TGTGCCAGCAGTGAAGTTCTAACTGGGGGGGATACGCAGTATTTT. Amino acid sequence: CASSEVLTGGDTQYF.

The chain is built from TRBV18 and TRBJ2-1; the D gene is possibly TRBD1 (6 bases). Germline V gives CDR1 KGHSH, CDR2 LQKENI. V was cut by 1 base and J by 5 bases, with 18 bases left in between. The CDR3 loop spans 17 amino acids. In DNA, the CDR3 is TGTGCCAGCTCACCACTCGGTGGGGGCGCCAGTAACAATGAGCAGTTCTTC. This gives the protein CASSPLGGGASNNEQFF.

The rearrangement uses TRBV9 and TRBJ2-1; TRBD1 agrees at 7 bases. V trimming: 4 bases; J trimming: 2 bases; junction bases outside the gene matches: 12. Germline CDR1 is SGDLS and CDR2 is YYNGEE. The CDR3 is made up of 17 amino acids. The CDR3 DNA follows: TGTGCCAGCAGCCCGCGAGAGACAGGGTTCCCCTACAATGAGCAGTTCTTC. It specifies CASSPRETGFPYNEQFF.